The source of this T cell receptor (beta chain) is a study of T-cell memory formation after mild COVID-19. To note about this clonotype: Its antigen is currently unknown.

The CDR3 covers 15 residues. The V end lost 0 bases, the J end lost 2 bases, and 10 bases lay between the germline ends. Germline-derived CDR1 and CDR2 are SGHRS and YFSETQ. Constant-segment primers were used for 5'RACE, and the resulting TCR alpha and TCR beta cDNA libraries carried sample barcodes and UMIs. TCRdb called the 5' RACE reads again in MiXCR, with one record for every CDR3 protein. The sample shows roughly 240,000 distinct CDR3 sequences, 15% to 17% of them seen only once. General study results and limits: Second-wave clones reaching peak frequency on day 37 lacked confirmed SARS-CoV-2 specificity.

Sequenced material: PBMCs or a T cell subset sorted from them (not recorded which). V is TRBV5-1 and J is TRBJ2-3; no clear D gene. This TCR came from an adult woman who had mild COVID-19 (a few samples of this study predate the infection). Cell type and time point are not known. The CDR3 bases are TGCGCCAGCAGCTTGGGAGAAGATAACACAGATACGCAGTATTTT. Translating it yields CASSLGEDNTDTQYF.